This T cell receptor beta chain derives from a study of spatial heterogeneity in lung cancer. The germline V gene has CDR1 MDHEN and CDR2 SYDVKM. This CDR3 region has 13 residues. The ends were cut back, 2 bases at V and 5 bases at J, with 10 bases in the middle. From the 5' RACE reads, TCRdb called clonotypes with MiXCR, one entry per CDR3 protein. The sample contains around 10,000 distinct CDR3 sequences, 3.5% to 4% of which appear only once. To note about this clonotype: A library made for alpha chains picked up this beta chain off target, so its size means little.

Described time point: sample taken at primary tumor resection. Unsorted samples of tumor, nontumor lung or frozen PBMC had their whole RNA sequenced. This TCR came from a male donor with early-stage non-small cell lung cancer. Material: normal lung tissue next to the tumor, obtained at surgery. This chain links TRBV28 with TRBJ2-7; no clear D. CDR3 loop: CASSLGQAHEQYF. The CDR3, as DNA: TGTGCCAGCAGTTTAGGGCAGGCCCACGAGCAGTACTTC.